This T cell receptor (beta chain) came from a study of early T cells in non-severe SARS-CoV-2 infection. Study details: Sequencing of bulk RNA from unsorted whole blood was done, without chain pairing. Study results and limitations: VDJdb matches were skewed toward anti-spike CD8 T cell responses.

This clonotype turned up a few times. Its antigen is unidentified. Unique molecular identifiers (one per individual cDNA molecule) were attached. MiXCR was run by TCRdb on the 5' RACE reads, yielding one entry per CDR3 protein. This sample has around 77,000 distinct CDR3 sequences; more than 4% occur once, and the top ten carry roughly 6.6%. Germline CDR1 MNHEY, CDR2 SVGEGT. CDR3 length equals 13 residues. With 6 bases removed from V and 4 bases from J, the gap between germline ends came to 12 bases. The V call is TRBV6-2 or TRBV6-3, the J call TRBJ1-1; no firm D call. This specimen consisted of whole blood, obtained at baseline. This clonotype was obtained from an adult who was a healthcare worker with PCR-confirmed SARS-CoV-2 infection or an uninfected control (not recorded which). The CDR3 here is CASSLNWGTEAFF. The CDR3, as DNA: TGTGCCAGCAGCCTGAATTGGGGCACTGAAGCTTTCTTT.